Sequencing of this TCR beta chain was carried out in a study of blood T cells in healthy people across ages. General observations from the study: It was not known whether donors were CMV positive (a possible confounder of expanded clonotype changes).

The V gene's germline CDR1 is MNHNY and CDR2 SVGAGI (reference sequence). CDR3 length equals 16 residues. Trimming cost V 1 base and J 3 bases, with 16 bases left between them. Remarks on this clonotype: Its specificity is unknown.

A second 7 to 11 cycle PCR used barcoded and J-beta primers. TCRdb ran MiXCR on the 5' RACE reads and lists one entry per CDR3 protein. Of around 1,800,000 distinct CDR3 sequences detected, more than 35% appear once; the ten largest clones hold under 30%. The V call is TRBV6-6, the J call TRBJ2-7, with D tentatively TRBD1 (6 bases). The specimen was blood. The sequence derives from a human donor in good health. The CDR3 region has the DNA TGTGCCAGCAGTTACTTGAATCCGGGACAAGGCTACGAGCAGTACTTC. Amino acid sequence: CASSYLNPGQGYEQYF.